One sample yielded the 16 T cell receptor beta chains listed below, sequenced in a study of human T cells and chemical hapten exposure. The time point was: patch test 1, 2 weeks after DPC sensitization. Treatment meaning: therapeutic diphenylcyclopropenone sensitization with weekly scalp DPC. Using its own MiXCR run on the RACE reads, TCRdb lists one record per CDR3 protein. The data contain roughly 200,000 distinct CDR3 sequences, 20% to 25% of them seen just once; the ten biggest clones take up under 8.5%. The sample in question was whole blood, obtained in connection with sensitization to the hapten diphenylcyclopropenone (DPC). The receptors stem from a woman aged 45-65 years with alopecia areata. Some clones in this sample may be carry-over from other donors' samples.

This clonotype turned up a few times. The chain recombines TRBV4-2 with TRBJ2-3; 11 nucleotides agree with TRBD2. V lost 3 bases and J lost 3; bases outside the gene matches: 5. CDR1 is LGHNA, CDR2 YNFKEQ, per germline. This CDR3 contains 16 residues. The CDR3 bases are TGTGCCAGCAGCCAGTTAACTAGCGGGAGTACAGATACGCAGTATTTT. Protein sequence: CASSQLTSGSTDTQYF.

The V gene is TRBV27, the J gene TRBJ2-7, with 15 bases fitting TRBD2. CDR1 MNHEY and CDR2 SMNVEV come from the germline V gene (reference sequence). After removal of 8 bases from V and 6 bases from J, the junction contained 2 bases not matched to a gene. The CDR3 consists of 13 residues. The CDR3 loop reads CASGTSGRPEQYF. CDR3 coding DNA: TGTGCCAGCGGGACTAGCGGGAGGCCCGAGCAGTACTTC.

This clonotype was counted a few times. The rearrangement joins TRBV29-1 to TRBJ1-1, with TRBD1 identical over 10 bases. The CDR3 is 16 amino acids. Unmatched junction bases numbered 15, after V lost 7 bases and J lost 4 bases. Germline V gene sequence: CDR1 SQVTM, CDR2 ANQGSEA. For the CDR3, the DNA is TGCAGCGGGAAGGGTACCGACAGGGGGCCTGGCACTGAAGCTTTCTTT. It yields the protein CSGKGTDRGPGTEAFF.

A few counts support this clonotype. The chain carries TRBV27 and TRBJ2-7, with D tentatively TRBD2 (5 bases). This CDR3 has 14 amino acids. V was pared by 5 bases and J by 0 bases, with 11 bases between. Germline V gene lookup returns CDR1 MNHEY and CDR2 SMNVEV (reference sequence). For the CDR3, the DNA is TGTGCCAGCAGTCAATATGGGAGCTCCTACGAGCAGTACTTC. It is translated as CASSQYGSSYEQYF.

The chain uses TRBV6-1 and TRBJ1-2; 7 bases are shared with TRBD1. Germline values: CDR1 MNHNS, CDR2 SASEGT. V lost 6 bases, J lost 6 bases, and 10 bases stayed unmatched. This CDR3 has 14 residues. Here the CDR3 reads CASRAPTGFHGYTF. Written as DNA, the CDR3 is TGTGCCAGCAGGGCCCCGACAGGGTTTCATGGCTACACCTTC.

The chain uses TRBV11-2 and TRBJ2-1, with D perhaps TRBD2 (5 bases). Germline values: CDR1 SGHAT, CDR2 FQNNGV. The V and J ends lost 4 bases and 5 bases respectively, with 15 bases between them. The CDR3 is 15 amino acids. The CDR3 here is CASSSGGRFDNEQFF. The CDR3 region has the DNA TGTGCCAGCAGCTCAGGTGGGAGATTCGACAATGAGCAGTTCTTC.

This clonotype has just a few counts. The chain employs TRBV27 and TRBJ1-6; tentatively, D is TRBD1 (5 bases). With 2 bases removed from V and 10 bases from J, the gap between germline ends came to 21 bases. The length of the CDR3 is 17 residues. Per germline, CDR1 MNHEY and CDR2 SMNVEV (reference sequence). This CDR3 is CASSLVTGPTIGSPLHF. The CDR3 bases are TGTGCCAGCAGTTTAGTAACGGGGCCCACGATCGGATCACCCCTCCACTTT.

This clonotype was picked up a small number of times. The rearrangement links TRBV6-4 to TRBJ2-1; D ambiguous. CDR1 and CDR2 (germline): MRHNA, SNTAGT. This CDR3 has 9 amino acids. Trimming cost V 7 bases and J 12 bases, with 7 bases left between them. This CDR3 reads CASTGRQFF. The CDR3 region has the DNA TGTGCCAGCACCGGTAGGCAGTTCTTC.

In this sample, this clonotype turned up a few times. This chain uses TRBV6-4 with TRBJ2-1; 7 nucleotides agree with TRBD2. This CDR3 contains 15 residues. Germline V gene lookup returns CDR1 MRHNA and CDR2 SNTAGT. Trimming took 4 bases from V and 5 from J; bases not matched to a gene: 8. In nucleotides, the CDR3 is TGTGCCAGCAGTGCTGGGAGCGGGACGCACAATGAGCAGTTCTTC. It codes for CASSAGSGTHNEQFF.

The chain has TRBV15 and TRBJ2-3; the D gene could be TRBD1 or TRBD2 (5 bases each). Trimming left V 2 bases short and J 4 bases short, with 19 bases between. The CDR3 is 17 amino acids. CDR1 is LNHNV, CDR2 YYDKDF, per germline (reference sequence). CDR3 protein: CATSRPPLARGADTQYF. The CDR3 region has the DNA TGTGCCACCAGCAGACCGCCCTTGGCTCGGGGCGCAGATACGCAGTATTTT.

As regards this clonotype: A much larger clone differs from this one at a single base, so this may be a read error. DNA of the CDR3: TGTACCAGCAGCCGGGGACAGGCCTACGAGCAGTACTTC. It codes for CTSSRGQAYEQYF. The V and J genes are TRBV11-2 and TRBJ2-7; 8 bases match TRBD1. Germline V gene data show CDR1 as SGHAT and CDR2 as FQNNGV. CDR3 length equals 13 residues.

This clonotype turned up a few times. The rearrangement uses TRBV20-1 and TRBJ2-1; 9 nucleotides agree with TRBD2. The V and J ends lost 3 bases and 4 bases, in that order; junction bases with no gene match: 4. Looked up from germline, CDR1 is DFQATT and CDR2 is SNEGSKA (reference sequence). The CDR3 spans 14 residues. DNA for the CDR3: TGCAGTGCTAGCGGGACTAGCTGGTACAATGAGCAGTTCTTC. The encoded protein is CSASGTSWYNEQFF.

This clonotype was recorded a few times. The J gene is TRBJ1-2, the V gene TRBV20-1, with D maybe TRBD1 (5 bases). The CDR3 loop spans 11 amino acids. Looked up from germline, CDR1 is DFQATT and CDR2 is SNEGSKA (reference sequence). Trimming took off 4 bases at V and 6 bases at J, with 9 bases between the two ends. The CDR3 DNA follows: TGCAGTGCTACCAGACAGAATGGCTACACCTTC. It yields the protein CSATRQNGYTF.

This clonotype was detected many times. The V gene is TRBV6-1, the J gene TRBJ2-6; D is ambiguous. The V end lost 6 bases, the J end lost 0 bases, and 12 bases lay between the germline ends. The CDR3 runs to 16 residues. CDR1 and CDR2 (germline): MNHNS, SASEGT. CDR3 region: CASRRVLASGANVLTF. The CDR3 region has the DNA TGTGCCAGCAGGAGAGTTTTAGCCTCTGGGGCCAACGTCCTGACTTTC.

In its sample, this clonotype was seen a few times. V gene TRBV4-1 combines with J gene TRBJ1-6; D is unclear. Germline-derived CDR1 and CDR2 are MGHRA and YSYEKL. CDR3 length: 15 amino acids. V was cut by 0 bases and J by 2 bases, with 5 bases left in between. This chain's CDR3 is CASSQEGPYNSPLHF. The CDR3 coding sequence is TGCGCCAGCAGCCAAGAAGGGCCCTATAATTCACCCCTCCACTTT.

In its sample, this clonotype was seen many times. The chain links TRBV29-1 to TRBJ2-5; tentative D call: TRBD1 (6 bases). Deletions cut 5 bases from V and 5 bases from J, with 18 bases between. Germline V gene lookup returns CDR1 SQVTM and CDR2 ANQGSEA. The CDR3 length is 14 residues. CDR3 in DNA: TGCAGCGTTCCCGGGACACAGACGTGGGAGACCCAGTACTTC. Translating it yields CSVPGTQTWETQYF.